This T cell receptor beta chain is drawn from a study of blood T cell repertoires in COVID-19. As for the study in general: Spain, Italy and the United States supplied samples that represented acute and convalescent COVID-19. Nucleic acid was either cDNA or gDNA, and it came from T cells, B-cell-depleted T cells, or PBMCs.

Germline CDR1 reads SGDLS; CDR2 reads YYNGEE. The ends were cut back, 0 bases at V and 0 bases at J, with 6 bases in the middle. The CDR3 is 15 amino acids. Per the original methods: Reference gene primers were amplified, and this amplification served to estimate nucleated cell counts. TCRdb keeps only in-frame clones here, not all; method: immunoSEQ multiplex PCR. That table gives V, J and clone size, and the DNA gave D and trimming. The table has approximately 260,000 clones, about 88% seen once. This clonotype originated in a man in his late teens or twenties with active or convalescent COVID-19. Sample: peripheral blood. The V call is TRBV9, the J call TRBJ1-4; D remains ambiguous. CDR3 DNA: TGTGCCAGCAGCGTAGGTTCTACAACTAATGAAAAACTGTTTTTT. It is translated as CASSVGSTTNEKLFF.